This note documents a single T cell receptor (beta chain) sequence. Its antigen remains unknown. These data are taken from a study of cytomegalovirus exposure and HLA in healthy donors. About the study: In an earlier analysis, 90 million to 130 million unique TCR beta sequences were found from some 200 million T cells. Study observations and caveats: According to an earlier analysis, most TCR beta V segments yielded productive rearrangements about 90% or about 30% of the time. When a later analysis compared HLA-associated TCR beta chains with equally common others, the HLA-associated chains turned out to be more clonally expanded and to have lower generation probabilities. A later analysis linked a missense variant in DCLRE1C to the trimming of TCR beta V and J genes.

Amplification used 60 Vbeta primers and 13 Jbeta primers. Libraries were prepared by immunoSEQ multiplex PCR; TCRdb keeps only in-frame clonotypes and omits some of them. The profile shows roughly 200,000 clones, around three quarters of them singletons. The CDR3 spans 16 residues. Germline V CDR1 and CDR2: SGHNT, YYREEE (reference sequence). After removal of 4 bases from V and 0 bases from J, the junction contained 2 bases not matched to a gene. This rearrangement joins TRBV5-4 to TRBJ2-5, with TRBD2 identical over 14 bases. This receptor was obtained from a woman aged 30 to 39 in good health and CMV-seropositive. The sequenced sample consisted of PBMCs. The CDR3 reads CASSQGLAGDQETQYF. For the CDR3, the DNA is TGTGCCAGCAGCCAGGGACTAGCGGGGGACCAAGAGACCCAGTACTTC.